Listed here is a single T cell receptor (beta chain). The sample is drawn from a study of T cell responses to AZD1222 COVID-19 vaccine. Sequenced by immunoSEQ multiplex PCR; TCRdb stores in-frame clones only, minus some. The data contain fewer than 200,000 clones, roughly 91% of them singletons. Trimming removed 0 bases from V and 5 bases from J, with 20 bases in between. This CDR3 has 18 amino acids. Germline values: CDR1 SGHAT, CDR2 FQNNGV. The J gene is TRBJ2-1, the V gene TRBV11-2; a possible D gene is TRBD1 (5 bases). The TCR was taken from an adult who received the AZD1222 COVID-19 vaccine. Material: peripheral blood, obtained 28 days after the second AZD1222 dose. The chain's CDR3 is CASSLEFSSRVVDNEQFF. Written as DNA, the CDR3 is TGTGCCAGCAGCTTAGAGTTTAGCTCCAGGGTGGTGGACAATGAGCAGTTCTTC.